What follows is one TCR beta chain and its context. The sample belongs to a study of early T cells in non-severe SARS-CoV-2 infection. Unique molecular identifiers tagged individual cDNA molecules. From the 5' RACE reads, TCRdb called clonotypes with MiXCR, one entry per CDR3 protein. The sample shows more than 95,000 distinct CDR3 sequences, around 17% of them seen only once. The CDR3 has 16 amino acids. The V end lost 1 base, the J end lost 1 base, and 14 bases lay between the germline ends. Germline V gene sequence: CDR1 LGHNA, CDR2 YSLEER. The source is an adult who was a healthcare worker with PCR-confirmed SARS-CoV-2 infection or an uninfected control (not recorded which). The chain carries TRBV4-3 and TRBJ2-7; D possibly corresponds to TRBD1 (6 bases). The sequenced sample consisted of whole blood. The CDR3 DNA reads TGCGCCAGCAGCCAAGGCTACCGGGACAAGTCCTACGAGCAGTACTTC. Its translation: CASSQGYRDKSYEQYF.